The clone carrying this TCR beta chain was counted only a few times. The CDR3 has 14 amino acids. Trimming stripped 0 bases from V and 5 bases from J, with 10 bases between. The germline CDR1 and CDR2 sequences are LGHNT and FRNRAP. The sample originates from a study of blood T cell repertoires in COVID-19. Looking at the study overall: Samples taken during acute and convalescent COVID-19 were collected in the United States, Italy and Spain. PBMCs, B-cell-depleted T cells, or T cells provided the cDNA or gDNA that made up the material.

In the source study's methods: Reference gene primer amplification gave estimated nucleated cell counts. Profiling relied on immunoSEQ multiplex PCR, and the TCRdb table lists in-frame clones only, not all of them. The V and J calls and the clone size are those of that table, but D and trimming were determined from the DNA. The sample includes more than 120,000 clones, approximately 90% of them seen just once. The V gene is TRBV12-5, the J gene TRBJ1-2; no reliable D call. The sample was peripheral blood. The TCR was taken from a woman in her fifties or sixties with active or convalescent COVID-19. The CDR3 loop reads CASGLVPGRYGYTF. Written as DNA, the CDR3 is TGTGCTAGTGGTTTGGTGCCAGGCCGGTATGGCTACACCTTC.